These T cell receptor beta chains were read from a single sample in a study of early T cells in non-severe SARS-CoV-2 infection. MiXCR, run by TCRdb on the 5' RACE reads, gives a single entry per CDR3 protein. The table shows under 50,000 distinct CDR3 sequences, with about 4.6% occurring only once. The sample consisted of whole blood. The receptor set was obtained from an adult who was a healthcare worker with PCR-confirmed SARS-CoV-2 infection or an uninfected control (not recorded which). The CDR3 runs from the conserved cysteine through the conserved F or W.

v_call	j_call	cdr3_aa
TRBV7-2	TRBJ1-6	CASSRQVLNSPLHF
TRBV27	TRBJ1-1	CASRDRDAEAFF
TRBV20-1	TRBJ2-1	CSARRDRLREQFF
TRBV27	TRBJ2-3	CASSFWGTSTDTQYF
TRBV30	TRBJ2-7	CAWSTSGAYEQYF
TRBV10-1	TRBJ2-3	CASKPDRTDTQYF
TRBV24-1	TRBJ2-1	CATSGAGVPEEQFF
TRBV5-4	TRBJ1-6	CASSLEGGRNSPLHF
TRBV10-3	TRBJ2-7	CAISESREYEQYF
TRBV20-1	TRBJ2-1	CSARELASYNEQFF
TRBV13	TRBJ2-3	CASSLRGTDTQYF